The entry below describes one T cell receptor beta chain. Its antigen is undetermined. CDR3 length equals 15 residues. The germline CDR1 and CDR2 sequences are SGHVS and FQNEAQ. Trimming cost V 3 bases and J 5 bases; bases outside gene matches: 6. This sample is part of a study of memory CD4+ T cells and cytomegalovirus serostatus. Study outcomes and limitations: Of 150 to 200 reported CMV TCRbeta sequences, some 70 were found in memory CD4+ repertoires.

The sort gate was single viable CD3+CD4+CD8-CD45RO+ cells for memory CD4+ T cells. After thawing, CD4+ T cells were positively selected. In the original workflow: After removing out-of-frame reads, 2,204,828 distinct TCRbeta sequences remained. Sequencing used immunoSEQ multiplex PCR; TCRdb keeps in-frame clones, though not all of them. V, J and clone size derive from that table, while D and trimming were established from the DNA sequence. The sample lists approximately 52,000 clones, around 78% occurring once. V is TRBV7-8 and J is TRBJ2-2; 7 nucleotides align to TRBD1. The clonotype comes from an adult in good health and CMV-seronegative. Specimen: memory CD4+ T cells from blood. In nucleotides, the CDR3 is TGTGCCAGCAGCTTCCGGGACAGAAGAACCGGGGAGCTGTTTTTT. Its protein product is CASSFRDRRTGELFF.